These 8 T cell receptor beta chains share one sample of origin, sequenced in a study of CD8 T cells in ankylosing spondylitis. TCRdb fed the 5' RACE reads into MiXCR, producing one record per CDR3 protein. The table has roughly 670,000 distinct CDR3 sequences, around 20% seen once. The antigens these receptors bind are not known. Whole-study findings and limits: Seemingly characteristic of ankylosing spondylitis blood was a TCR beta motif consisting of under ten highly homologous variants.

Sequencing was done on a sample of blood, either unsorted or a sorted T cell fraction (not recorded which). All receptors derive from a male donor with ankylosing spondylitis.

This clonotype was detected only a few times. The chain employs TRBV5-1 and TRBJ2-5; D tentatively reads TRBD1 or TRBD2 (6 bases each). V dropped 0 bases and J dropped 2 bases, with 23 bases sitting between them. CDR1 and CDR2 (germline): SGHRS, YFSETQ. The CDR3 is made up of 19 amino acids. CDR3: CASSLAGTGATRSQETQYF. The DNA of the CDR3 is TGCGCCAGCAGCTTGGCCGGGACGGGGGCCACGCGGAGTCAAGAGACCCAGTACTTC.

Only a few counts were recorded for this clonotype. The V call is TRBV20-1, the J call TRBJ2-1; D perhaps matches TRBD2 (6 bases). Trimming took off 3 bases at V and 0 bases at J, with 21 bases between the two ends. The CDR3 is 18 residues long. Per the germline V gene, CDR1 is DFQATT and CDR2 is SNEGSKA (reference sequence). CDR3 loop: CSASTSGALASSYNEQFF. CDR3 bases: TGCAGTGCTAGCACAAGCGGTGCCCTAGCGTCCTCCTACAATGAGCAGTTCTTC.

This clonotype appeared a few times. This chain connects TRBV12-3 or TRBV12-4 to TRBJ1-4; 8 nucleotides align to TRBD1. Trimming took 6 bases from V and 0 from J; bases not matched to a gene: 9. CDR3 length equals 17 residues. The CDR3, as DNA: TGTGCCAGCAGGGGGACAGGTGCTCTTCCAACTAATGAAAAACTGTTTTTT. It translates to CASRGTGALPTNEKLFF.

V is TRBV7-9 and J is TRBJ1-5, with TRBD1 as a possible D gene (5 bases). Germline values: CDR1 SEHNR, CDR2 FQNEAQ (reference sequence). Trimming left V 11 bases short and J 4 bases short, with 12 bases between. The CDR3 is 12 residues long. CDR3 sequence: CASGADNQPQHF. The DNA for the CDR3 is TGTGCCTCTGGGGCGGATAATCAGCCCCAGCATTTT.

This chain connects TRBV20-1 to TRBJ2-7, with TRBD2 as a possible D gene (6 bases). V lost 5 bases and J lost 2, with 16 bases in between. CDR1 DFQATT and CDR2 SNEGSKA come from the germline V gene (reference sequence). There are 14 residues in the CDR3. In nucleotides, the CDR3 is TGCAGTGCTGAGGAGGGGACTTCCACCTACGAGCAGTACTTC. Amino acids: CSAEEGTSTYEQYF.

The rearrangement links TRBV7-9 to TRBJ2-7; no firm D call. The V end lost 5 bases, the J end lost 3 bases, and 14 bases lay between the germline ends. The CDR3 consists of 14 residues. CDR1 is SEHNR and CDR2 is FQNEAQ in the germline V gene (reference sequence). The CDR3, as DNA: TGTGCCAGCAGCCCCAGTCCCGCCGTCTACGAGCAGTACTTC. Translation: CASSPSPAVYEQYF.

This clonotype occurred many times. This chain connects TRBV12-3 or TRBV12-4 to TRBJ2-7; TRBD1 matches at 10 bases. V dropped 4 bases and J dropped 11; count of bases not matched to a gene: 5. This CDR3 contains 12 residues. CDR3 amino acids: CASSSSGTGEYF. DNA of the CDR3: TGTGCCAGCAGTTCCTCCGGGACAGGGGAGTACTTC.

This clonotype was detected ten times or more. The V gene is TRBV12-3 or TRBV12-4, the J gene TRBJ1-5; a weak D match, TRBD1 (5 bases). V was cut by 4 bases and J by 6 bases, with 13 bases left in between. The CDR3 sequence is 14 residues long. The CDR3 bases are TGTGCCAGCAGTTCTGTAGCGACAGCTCAGCCCCAGCATTTT. This codes for CASSSVATAQPQHF.